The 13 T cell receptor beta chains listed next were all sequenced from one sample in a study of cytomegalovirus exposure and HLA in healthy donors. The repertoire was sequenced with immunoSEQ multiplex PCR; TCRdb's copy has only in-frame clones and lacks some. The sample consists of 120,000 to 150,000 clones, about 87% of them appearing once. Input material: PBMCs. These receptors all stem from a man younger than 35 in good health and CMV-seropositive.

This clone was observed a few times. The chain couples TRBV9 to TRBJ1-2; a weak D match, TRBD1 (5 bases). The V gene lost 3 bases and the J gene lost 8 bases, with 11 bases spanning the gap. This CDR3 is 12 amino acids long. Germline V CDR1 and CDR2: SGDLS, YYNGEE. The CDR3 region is CASSDRQNGYTF. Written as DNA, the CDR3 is TGTGCCAGCAGCGACAGACAGAACGGCTACACCTTC.

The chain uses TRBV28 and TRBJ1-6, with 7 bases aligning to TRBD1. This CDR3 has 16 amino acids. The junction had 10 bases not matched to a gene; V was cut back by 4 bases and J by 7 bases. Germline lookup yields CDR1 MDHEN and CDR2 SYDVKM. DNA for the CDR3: TGTGCCAGCAGTTCCTCTTTACGACAGGGCAATTCACCCCTCCACTTT. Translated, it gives CASSSSLRQGNSPLHF.

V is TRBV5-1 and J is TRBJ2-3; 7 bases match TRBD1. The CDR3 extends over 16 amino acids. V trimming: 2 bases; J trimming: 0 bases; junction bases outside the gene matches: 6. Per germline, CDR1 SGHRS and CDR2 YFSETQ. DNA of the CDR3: TGCGCCAGCAGCTTCCGACAGGGTATTAGCACAGATACGCAGTATTTT. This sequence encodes CASSFRQGISTDTQYF.

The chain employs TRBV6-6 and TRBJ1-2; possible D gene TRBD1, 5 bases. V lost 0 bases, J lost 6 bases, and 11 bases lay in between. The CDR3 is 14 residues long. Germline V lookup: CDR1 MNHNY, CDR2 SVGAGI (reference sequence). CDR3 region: CASSYSKQAHGYTF. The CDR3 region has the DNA TGTGCCAGCAGTTACTCGAAACAGGCCCATGGCTACACCTTC.

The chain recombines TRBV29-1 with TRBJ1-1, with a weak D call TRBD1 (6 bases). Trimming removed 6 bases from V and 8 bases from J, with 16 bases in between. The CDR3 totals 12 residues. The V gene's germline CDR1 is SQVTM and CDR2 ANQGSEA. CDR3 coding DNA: TGCAGCGTACAAGAAGGGGGGGTGGAAGCTTTCTTT. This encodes CSVQEGGVEAFF.

The DNA for the CDR3 is TGTGCCAGCAGTGAGCCTAGCGGGGGGCCAGGGTGGAATGAGCAGTTCTTC. Protein sequence: CASSEPSGGPGWNEQFF. V gene TRBV25-1 combines with J gene TRBJ2-1; 11 bases agree with TRBD2. V trimming: 3 bases; J trimming: 7 bases; junction bases outside the gene matches: 11. Germline V gene data show CDR1 as MGHDK and CDR2 as SYGVNS. The CDR3 loop spans 17 amino acids.

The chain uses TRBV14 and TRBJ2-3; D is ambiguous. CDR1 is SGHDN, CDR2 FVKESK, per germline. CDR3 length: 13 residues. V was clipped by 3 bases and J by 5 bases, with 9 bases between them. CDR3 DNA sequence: TGTGCCAGCAGCCAGTCCTGGAGAGATACGCAGTATTTT. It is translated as CASSQSWRDTQYF.

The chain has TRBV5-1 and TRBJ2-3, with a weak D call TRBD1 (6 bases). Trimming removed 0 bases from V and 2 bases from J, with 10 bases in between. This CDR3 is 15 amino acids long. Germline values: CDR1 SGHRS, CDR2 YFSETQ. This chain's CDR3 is CASSLGGRATDTQYF. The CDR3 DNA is TGCGCCAGCAGCTTGGGGGGGCGGGCCACAGATACGCAGTATTTT.

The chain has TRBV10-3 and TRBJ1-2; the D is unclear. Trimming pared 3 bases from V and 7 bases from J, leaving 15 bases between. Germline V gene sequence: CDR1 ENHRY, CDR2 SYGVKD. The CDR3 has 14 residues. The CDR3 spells CAISEPRYFLGYTF. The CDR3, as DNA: TGTGCCATCAGTGAACCCCGTTACTTCCTTGGCTACACCTTC.

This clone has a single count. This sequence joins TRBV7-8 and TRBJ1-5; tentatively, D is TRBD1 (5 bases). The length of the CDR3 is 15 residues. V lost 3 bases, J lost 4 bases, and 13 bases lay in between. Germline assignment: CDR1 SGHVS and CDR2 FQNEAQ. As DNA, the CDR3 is TGTGCCAGCAGCTTCAAGGCGGGGGAAAATCAGCCCCAGCATTTT. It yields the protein CASSFKAGENQPQHF.

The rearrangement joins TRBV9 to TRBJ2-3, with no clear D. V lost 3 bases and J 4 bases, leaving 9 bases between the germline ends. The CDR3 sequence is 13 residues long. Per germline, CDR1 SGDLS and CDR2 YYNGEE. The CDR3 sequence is CASSAFLSDTQYF. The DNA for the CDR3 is TGTGCCAGCAGCGCCTTCTTGTCAGATACGCAGTATTTT. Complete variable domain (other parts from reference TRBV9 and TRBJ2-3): DSGVTQTPKHLITATGQRVTLRCSPRSGDLSVYWYQQSLDQGLQFLIQYYNGEERAKGNILERFSAQQFPDLHSELNLSSLELGDSALYFCASSAFLSDTQYFGPGTRLTVL.

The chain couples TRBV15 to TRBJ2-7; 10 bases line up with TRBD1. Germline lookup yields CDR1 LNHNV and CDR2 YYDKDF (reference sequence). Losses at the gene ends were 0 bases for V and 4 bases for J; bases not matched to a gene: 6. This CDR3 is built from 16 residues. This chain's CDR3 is CATSREKTGGIYEQYF. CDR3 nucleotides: TGTGCCACCAGCAGAGAGAAGACAGGGGGCATATACGAGCAGTACTTC.

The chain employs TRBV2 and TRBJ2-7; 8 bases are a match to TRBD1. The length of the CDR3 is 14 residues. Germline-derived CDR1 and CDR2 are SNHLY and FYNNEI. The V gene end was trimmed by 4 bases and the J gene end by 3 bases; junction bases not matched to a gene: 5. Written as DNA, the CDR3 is TGTGCCAGCAGTGGAGGACAGGGCAGCTACGAGCAGTACTTC. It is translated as CASSGGQGSYEQYF.